The 9 T cell receptor beta chains below all came from one sample that was sequenced in a study of CD8+CD57+ T cells in acquired aplastic anemia. Using genomic DNA as the template, TCR beta VDJ and CDR3 profiling was carried out. TCRdb analysed the reads with MiXCR anew, one entry per CDR3 protein. Of some 200,000 distinct CDR3 sequences listed, less than 60% are singletons. It was patients with CD8+CD57+ cell expansion by flow cytometry who were chosen for sequencing. The source material was sorted CD4+, CD8+, or CD8+CD57+ T cells (not recorded which) from PBMCs. Receptor source: a human donor with aplastic anemia.

This clonotype was seen only a few times. J is TRBJ1-6 and V is TRBV12-5; 7 nucleotides match TRBD1. The length of the CDR3 is 15 residues. The germline CDR1 and CDR2 sequences are LGHNT and FRNRAP. The V gene end was trimmed by 1 base and the J gene end by 7 bases; junction bases not matched to a gene: 4. The CDR3 here is CASGLGRGGNSPLHF. CDR3 DNA: TGTGCTAGTGGTTTGGGCAGGGGGGGCAATTCACCCCTCCACTTT. The variable domain in full, with the rest retrieved from reference TRBV12-5 and TRBJ1-6, is DARVTQTPRHKVTEMGQEVTMRCQPILGHNTVFWYRQTMMQGLELLAYFRNRAPLDDSGMPKDRFSAEMPDATLATLKIQPSEPRDSAVYFCASGLGRGGNSPLHFGNGTRLTVT.

In this sample, this clonotype turned up many times. The V and J genes are TRBV10-1 and TRBJ2-1; D possibly matches TRBD1 or TRBD2 (7 bases each). CDR3 length equals 14 residues. Germline CDR1 WNHNN, CDR2 SYGVQD (reference sequence). V was pared by 4 bases and J by 6 bases, with 13 bases between. As DNA, the CDR3 is TGCGCCAGCAGTGTGGAGCGGGACAGCAATGAGCAGTTCTTC. Protein: CASSVERDSNEQFF.

The chain links TRBV10-3 to TRBJ2-2; D may be TRBD1 (6 bases). The V end was cut by 0 bases, the J end by 0 bases, with 11 bases between. In germline, CDR1 is ENHRY, CDR2 SYGVKD. The CDR3 contains 17 residues. CDR3 DNA: TGTGCCATCAGTGAGTCCTCATGGACAGCGAACACCGGGGAGCTGTTTTTT. Translation: CAISESSWTANTGELFF.

This clonotype appeared many times. The chain carries TRBV7-2 and TRBJ2-3; 7 bases map to TRBD2. Germline V gives CDR1 SGHTA, CDR2 FQGNSA. CDR3 size: 16 residues. After removal of 2 bases from V and 1 base from J, the junction contained 6 bases not matched to a gene. The CDR3 DNA is TGTGCCAGCAGCTTATCCAGCGGGGCTGGCACAGATACGCAGTATTTT. The encoded protein is CASSLSSGAGTDTQYF.

J is TRBJ2-3 and V is TRBV7-3, with unresolved D. The CDR3 spans 15 residues. Germline V lookup: CDR1 SGHTA, CDR2 FQGTGA. Trimming stripped 3 bases from V and 1 base from J, with 11 bases between. The CDR3 sequence: CASSFDSGGTDTQYF. Here the CDR3 DNA reads TGTGCCAGCAGCTTTGACTCAGGCGGCACAGATACGCAGTATTTT.

This clonotype has more than one count but fewer than ten. The chain employs TRBV15 and TRBJ2-3; D not resolved. There are 15 residues in the CDR3. Deletions cut 0 bases from V and 2 bases from J, with 9 bases between. The V gene's germline CDR1 is LNHNV and CDR2 YYDKDF (reference sequence). The CDR3 DNA reads TGTGCCACCAGCAGAGATTCACAGTACACAGATACGCAGTATTTT. This sequence encodes CATSRDSQYTDTQYF.

With regard to this clonotype: A read error may be the cause here, since a much bigger clone is one base away. The chain has TRBV5-6 and TRBJ2-2; D possibly corresponds to TRBD2 (5 bases). Germline CDR1 is SGHDT and CDR2 is YYEEEE. The CDR3 has 17 residues. Deletions cut 1 base from V and 0 bases from J, with 13 bases between. This CDR3 reads CASSLLVGVSNTGELFF. CDR3 nucleotides: TGTGCCAGCAGCTTGTTAGTGGGAGTATCGAACACCGGGGAGCTGTTTTTT.

This clonotype was picked up one time. The V and J genes are TRBV2 and TRBJ2-2; 7 positions agree with TRBD2. Germline assignment: CDR1 SNHLY and CDR2 FYNNEI. Trimming took 2 bases from V and 0 from J; bases not matched to a gene: 6. The CDR3 runs 17 residues. CDR3 DNA: TGTGCCAGCAGTGAAAACCCGGGGGGTTCGAACACCGGGGAGCTGTTTTTT. Protein: CASSENPGGSNTGELFF.

This clonotype came up once. CDR3 sequence (DNA): TGTGCCACCAGCGAACAGAGTCAGATTGGAAACACCATATATTTT. Its protein product is CATSEQSQIGNTIYF. This chain uses TRBV15 with TRBJ1-3, with unresolved D. The V end lost 5 bases, the J end lost 3 bases, and 14 bases lay between the germline ends. The CDR3 runs 15 residues. CDR1 and CDR2 (germline): LNHNV, YYDKDF (reference sequence).